The following is a T cell receptor (beta chain) sequence with its context. The same CDR3 arises from other DNA sequences in this sample as well. This entry is derived from a study of T cells in lung cancer brain metastases. Looked up from germline, CDR1 is SGDLS and CDR2 is YYNGEE. J lost 3 bases, V lost 3 bases, and 15 bases had no gene match. The CDR3 has 17 residues. TCRdb keeps only in-frame clones here, not all; method: immunoSEQ multiplex PCR. The sample holds 2,500 to 3,000 clones; approximately 91% are singletons and the top ten take about 4.4%. Sequencing used tumor tissue from the primary lung tumor. The rearrangement links TRBV9 to TRBJ2-7; 7 bases fit TRBD2. This TCR was recovered from a woman aged 45-65 years with non-small cell lung cancer. The CDR3 protein is CASSGGASGGRRYEQYF. CDR3 coding DNA: TGTGCCAGCAGCGGAGGGGCTAGCGGAGGTAGACGCTACGAGCAGTACTTC.